This paragraph reports one T cell receptor (beta chain). The sort gate was single viable CD3+CD4+CD8-CD45RO+ cells for memory CD4+ T cells. These data are taken from a study of memory CD4+ T cells and cytomegalovirus serostatus. Sequenced by immunoSEQ multiplex PCR; TCRdb stores in-frame clones only, minus some. The table includes tens of thousands of clones, 76% detected once. V trimming: 3 bases; J trimming: 6 bases; junction bases outside the gene matches: 5. The CDR3 length is 14 residues. The chain couples TRBV23-1 to TRBJ1-2; 9 bases are shared with TRBD1. TRBV23-1 is known as an ORF, though its function is uncertain. Sample: memory CD4+ T cells from blood. The clonotype comes from an adult in good health and CMV-seropositive. The CDR3 sequence: CASSHGTGSNGYTF. The DNA for the CDR3 is TGCGCCAGCAGTCATGGGACAGGGTCTAATGGCTACACCTTC.